This T cell receptor beta chain originates from a study of cytomegalovirus exposure and HLA in healthy donors. Study-wide points: Later analysis reportedly placed an Asian-associated ancestry cluster below the roughly 690-donor mean in N-insertions. For most TCR sequences rarity was the rule, although some public TCRs occurred in many donors.

Comments on this clone: Its antigen is not identified.

The CDR3 runs to 14 residues. CDR1 and CDR2 from the germline V gene are SGDLS and YYNGEE. Amplification used 60 Vbeta primers and 13 Jbeta primers. Some clones are missing from TCRdb's copy, which holds only in-frame ones; the method was immunoSEQ multiplex PCR. Found here are 150,000 or so clones, around 74% of them singletons; the top ten hold 2.5%. The sample consisted of PBMCs. The chain has TRBV9 and TRBJ2-5; D gene uncertain. TRBJ2-7 matches the DNA end more closely, so the J call is doubtful. The source of this sequence is a female donor in good health and CMV-seronegative. In DNA form, the CDR3 reads TGTGCCAGCAGCCCACCAAAGCCCCCCTACGAGCAGTACTTC. Translation: CASSPPKPPYEQYF.